Below, 21 T cell receptor beta chains from the same sample are listed, as sequenced in a study of T cell repertoires in cytomegalovirus infection (dated by TCRdb to the late 2010s). The meaning of the sample's treatment or condition label: in vitro stimulation with specific CMV peptide epitopes to enrich CMV-specific T cells. Sequencing was performed on an Illumina HiSeq 1500. TCRdb redid the processing of the public reads, applying fastp at Q25 and MiXCR, and retained in-frame beta chains. Every CDR3 protein is listed once, alongside the most common genes and DNA of its rows. This sample is represented by about 920,000 distinct CDR3 sequences; about 33% of them were singletons. About an eighth of the sample goes to the ten largest clones. No antigen is known for these receptors. The material sequenced was cultured CD8+ T cells from PBMCs, taken from culture after CMV antigen stimulation. The receptor source for this set is a human donor in good health (CMV status not recorded). Some clones in this sample may be carry-over from other donors' samples.

The rearrangement joins TRBV5-1 to TRBJ2-2; maybe TRBD1 (5 bases). This CDR3 comprises 15 residues. Per germline, CDR1 SGHRS and CDR2 YFSETQ. Between the trimmed V and J ends, which lost 0 bases and 5 bases, there was a span of 11 bases. DNA of the CDR3: TGCGCCAGCAGCTTGGCCCATAGGGGTACCGGGGAGCTGTTTTTT. Translated, it gives CASSLAHRGTGELFF.

V gene TRBV19 combines with J gene TRBJ2-7, with D tentatively TRBD2 (6 bases). CDR1 and CDR2 (germline): LNHDA, SQIVND (reference sequence). This CDR3 is 14 amino acids long. Trimming left V 5 bases short and J 1 base short, with 12 bases between. CDR3 in DNA: TGTGCCAGTAGTTCAGTGGGGGGATCCTACGAGCAGTACTTC. Translating it yields CASSSVGGSYEQYF. Looking up the rest from reference TRBV19 and TRBJ2-7 gives the full variable domain: DGGITQSPKYLFRKEGQNVTLSCEQNLNHDAMYWYRQDPGQGLRLIYYSQIVNDFQKGDIAEGYSVSREKKESFPLTVTSAQKNPTAFYLCASSSVGGSYEQYFGPGTRLTVT.

This clonotype came up a few times. The chain carries TRBV12-5 and TRBJ1-1; possible D gene TRBD1, 6 bases. This CDR3 region has 16 residues. Germline V gene data show CDR1 as LGHNT and CDR2 as FRNRAP. Trimming cost V 2 bases and J 6 bases, with 19 bases left between them. This CDR3 is CASGLYDGGPRSEAFF. For the CDR3, the DNA is TGTGCTAGTGGTTTGTATGATGGGGGGCCCCGATCTGAAGCTTTCTTT.

The chain carries TRBV3-1 and TRBJ2-3; TRBD1 matches at 7 bases. The CDR3 is 15 amino acids. Trimming at V came to 2 bases and at J to 2 bases, leaving 4 bases not matched to a gene. Germline CDR1 is LGHDT and CDR2 is YNNKEL (reference sequence). The CDR3 reads CASSQKGALTDTQYF. The DNA for the CDR3 is TGTGCCAGCAGCCAAAAGGGGGCCCTCACAGATACGCAGTATTTT.

V gene TRBV20-1 combines with J gene TRBJ2-2; no definite D call. This CDR3 has 13 residues. V was pared by 3 bases and J by 7 bases, with 12 bases between. Germline-derived CDR1 and CDR2 are DFQATT and SNEGSKA (reference sequence). For the CDR3, the DNA is TGCAGTGCTAGGGACGTCGTAGGCGGGGAGCTGTTTTTT. This translates into CSARDVVGGELFF.

This clonotype appeared once. Its ends do not fully match the called genes, so a read error is possible. The chain combines TRBV7-2 with TRBJ2-1, with TRBD2 as a possible D gene (6 bases). The CDR3 sequence is 13 residues long. Germline CDR1 SGHTA, CDR2 FQGNSA. The CDR3 sequence: CVSSSGGFDEQFF. The CDR3 bases are TGTGTCAGCAGCAGCGGAGGGTTCGATGAGCAGTTCTTC.

Only a few counts were recorded for this clonotype. The rearrangement links TRBV7-3 to TRBJ2-5; tentatively, D is TRBD2 (6 bases). The germline gives CDR1 SGHTA, CDR2 FQGTGA. Deletions cut 4 bases from V and 5 bases from J, with 17 bases between. This CDR3 comprises 15 residues. The CDR3 loop reads CASSSHGGEYETQYF. The DNA of the CDR3 is TGTGCCAGCAGCTCCCACGGCGGGGAGTACGAGACCCAGTACTTC. Drawing the rest from reference TRBV7-3 and TRBJ2-5, the complete variable domain is GAGVSQTPSNKVTEKGKYVELRCDPISGHTALYWYRQSLGQGPEFLIYFQGTGAADDSGLPNDRFFAVRPEGSVSTLKIQRTERGDSAVYLCASSSHGGEYETQYFGPGTRLLVL.

Remarks on this clonotype: A much larger clone differs by one base, so this may be a read error. The final CDR3 position lacks the conserved phenylalanine or tryptophan, pointing to a likely read error. This sequence joins TRBV7-2 and TRBJ1-1; no firm D call. Germline CDR1 reads SGHTA; CDR2 reads FQGNSA. The CDR3 is made up of 15 amino acids. V was shortened by 4 bases and J by 3 bases, with 15 bases between the two germline ends. Here the CDR3 reads CASSYWPLLDTEAFS. The CDR3 DNA reads TGTGCCAGCAGCTATTGGCCTCTTTTGGACACTGAAGCTTTCTCT.

The rearrangement uses TRBV24-1 and TRBJ2-2, with D possibly called TRBD1 or TRBD2 (6 bases each). The CDR3 has 13 amino acids. Germline V CDR1 and CDR2: KGHDR, SFDVKD. The V gene lost 9 bases and the J gene lost 6 bases, with 13 bases spanning the gap. The CDR3 nucleotides read TGTGCCACCCGTGGGGGGCACGCCGGGGAGCTGTTTTTT. Translated: CATRGGHAGELFF.

The chain employs TRBV7-6 and TRBJ2-3; D might be TRBD1 or TRBD2, each matching 5 bases. Germline CDR1 reads SGHVS; CDR2 reads FNYEAQ. The CDR3 sequence is 15 residues long. The V gene lost 2 bases and the J gene lost 2 bases, with 11 bases spanning the gap. CDR3 DNA sequence: TGTGCCAGCAGCTTAACCCCGGGGCACACAGATACGCAGTATTTT. It codes for CASSLTPGHTDTQYF.

A few counts support this clonotype. V is TRBV19 and J is TRBJ1-5; D unresolved. Germline V gene sequence: CDR1 LNHDA, CDR2 SQIVND (reference sequence). The CDR3 is 15 residues long. V lost 7 bases to trimming and J lost 0 bases, with 13 bases between them. CDR3 DNA: TGTGCCAGTACGGCGGTGGGTTATAGCAATCAGCCCCAGCATTTT. Encoded protein: CASTAVGYSNQPQHF.

This clonotype has ten or more counts. The CDR3 DNA follows: TGTGCCAGCAGCTTTCTAGCGGGGGCTGCCTACAATGAGCAGTTCTTC. As protein: CASSFLAGAAYNEQFF. The chain recombines TRBV7-9 with TRBJ2-1, with TRBD2 identical over 10 bases. Losses at the gene ends were 3 bases for V and 2 bases for J; bases not matched to a gene: 4. Germline assignment: CDR1 SEHNR and CDR2 FQNEAQ (reference sequence). The CDR3 covers 16 residues.

The chain has TRBV28 and TRBJ2-2; no firm D call. The CDR3 length is 13 residues. From germline, CDR1 is MDHEN and CDR2 SYDVKM. V lost 3 bases and J 10 bases, leaving 12 bases between the germline ends. CDR3 sequence: CASSFGGAAELFF. The CDR3 DNA follows: TGTGCCAGCAGTTTCGGCGGCGCCGCGGAGCTGTTTTTT.

This clonotype appeared many times. The chain is built from TRBV2 and TRBJ2-7; D perhaps matches TRBD2 (5 bases). This CDR3 has 14 amino acids. V gave up 2 bases and J gave up 2 bases, with 10 bases separating them. Germline V CDR1 and CDR2: SNHLY, FYNNEI. The CDR3 is CASSEREGTYEQYV. The CDR3 region has the DNA TGTGCCAGCAGTGAACGGGAAGGGACCTACGAGCAGTACGTC.

The chain's CDR3 is CASSQEVLGREYNEQFF. CDR3 bases: TGCGCCAGCAGCCAAGAAGTCCTTGGGCGGGAATACAATGAGCAGTTCTTC. The chain couples TRBV4-3 to TRBJ2-1; D is possibly TRBD2 (6 bases). With 0 bases removed from V and 4 bases from J, the gap between germline ends came to 16 bases. Germline V gives CDR1 LGHNA, CDR2 YSLEER. The CDR3 sequence is 17 residues long.

There are a few counts of this clonotype. The DNA for the CDR3 is TGTGCCAGCAGTTATCTCTTGTGGAACACTGAAGCTTTCTTT. It encodes CASSYLLWNTEAFF. The chain links TRBV12-3 or TRBV12-4 to TRBJ1-1; no firm D call. This CDR3 comprises 14 residues. Trimming shortened V by 4 bases and J by 1 base, and 10 bases separated the two germline ends.

The CDR3, as DNA: TGTGCCAGTAGTAACGGGGTTTCTTACTATGGCTACACCTTC. It specifies CASSNGVSYYGYTF. The V call is TRBV19, the J call TRBJ1-2; D remains ambiguous. The CDR3 runs 14 residues. V was pared by 4 bases and J by 3 bases, with 12 bases between. Germline V gives CDR1 LNHDA, CDR2 SQIVND (reference sequence).

V is TRBV7-2 and J is TRBJ2-2; either TRBD1 or TRBD2 may fit D (5 bases each). This CDR3 is 16 amino acids long. Germline lookup yields CDR1 SGHTA and CDR2 FQGNSA. V was trimmed by 4 bases and J by 3 bases, leaving 15 bases between them. CDR3 DNA: TGTGCCAGCAGCTACCGGGACGGCGGATACACCGGGGAGCTGTTTTTT. It encodes CASSYRDGGYTGELFF.

The chain has TRBV19 and TRBJ1-2; unclear D gene. The CDR3 has 12 amino acids. V was pared by 5 bases and J by 4 bases, with 8 bases between. The germline CDR1 and CDR2 sequences are LNHDA and SQIVND (reference sequence). CDR3 loop: CASSFVTYGYTF. For the CDR3, the DNA is TGTGCCAGTAGTTTCGTGACCTATGGCTACACCTTC.

The rearrangement uses TRBV24-1 and TRBJ2-1; TRBD2 agrees at 7 bases. With V trimmed by 5 bases and J by 0 bases, 6 bases remained unmatched. Germline CDR1 KGHDR, CDR2 SFDVKD. This CDR3 is 16 amino acids long. CDR3 sequence (DNA): TGTGCCACCAGTGGCCCAGCTAGCGGCTCCTACAATGAGCAGTTCTTC. This codes for CATSGPASGSYNEQFF.

A word on this clonotype: A clone one base away is much larger, so this may be a read error. V gene TRBV7-2 combines with J gene TRBJ1-2; TRBD1 might be the D (5 bases). The CDR3 covers 17 residues. V lost 1 base to trimming and J lost 4 bases, with 19 bases between them. Germline V gene sequence: CDR1 SGHTA, CDR2 FQGNSA. The CDR3 spells CASSLGTTDNLPYGYTF. CDR3 bases: TGTGCCAGCAGCTTAGGGACGACGGACAACCTCCCCTATGGCTACACCTTC.